A single TCR beta chain is shown here with its context. The antigen is not known. The data originate from a study of cytomegalovirus exposure and HLA in healthy donors. On the study more broadly: There were fewer than 130 million unique TCR beta sequences, drawn from 150 million to 200 million T cells, in an earlier analysis.

The PCR used 60 Vbeta and 13 Jbeta primers. The repertoire was sequenced with immunoSEQ multiplex PCR; TCRdb's copy has only in-frame clones and lacks some. The data hold approximately 150,000 clones, with around 74% observed a single time. The study, taken as a whole, reports: In an earlier analysis, about 87% or about 30%: the productive usage of most TCR beta V segments. A later analysis reported that several of the most significant clusters appeared to be linked to common viral pathogens, among them Epstein-Barr virus.

This CDR3 is built from 14 residues. Germline values: CDR1 LGHNA, CDR2 YSLEER. The V and J ends lost 0 bases and 4 bases respectively, with 9 bases between them. The sequence was collected from a female donor in good health and CMV-seronegative. This sequence joins TRBV4-3 and TRBJ1-1, with D unclear. Sequenced: PBMCs. The DNA of the CDR3 is TGCGCCAGCAGCCAAGATCGTCTGAGCACTGAAGCTTTCTTT. Its protein is CASSQDRLSTEAFF.